This T cell receptor beta chain was captured in a study of control samples from healthy donors and cancer patients. In this sample, this clone turned up once. At one end the junction does not follow the germline gene, possibly because of a read error. This table comes from immunoSEQ multiplex PCR, and its TCRdb copy is limited to in-frame clones, with some not included. The table has more than 100,000 clones, roughly 92% seen once. The CDR3 extends over 14 amino acids. Germline CDR1 reads LNHNV; CDR2 reads YYDKDF (reference sequence). The sequenced material came from blood. The chain couples TRBV15 to TRBJ2-5; perhaps TRBD2 as D (5 bases). The TCR was taken from a woman aged 18-29 years in good health. The DNA for the CDR3 is TGTGCCGCCAGCAGGAGAGGGCAGAGGGAGACCCAGTACTTC. Amino acids: CAASRRGQRETQYF.